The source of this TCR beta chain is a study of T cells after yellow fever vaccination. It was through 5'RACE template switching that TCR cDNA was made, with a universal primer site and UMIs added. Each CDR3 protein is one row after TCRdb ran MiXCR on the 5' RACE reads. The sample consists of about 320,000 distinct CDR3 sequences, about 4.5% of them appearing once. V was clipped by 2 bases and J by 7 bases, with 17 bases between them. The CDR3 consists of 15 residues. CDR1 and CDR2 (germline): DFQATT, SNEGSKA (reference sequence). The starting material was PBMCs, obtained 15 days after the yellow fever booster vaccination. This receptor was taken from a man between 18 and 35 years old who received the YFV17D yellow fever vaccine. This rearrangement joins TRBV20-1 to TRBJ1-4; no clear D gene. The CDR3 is CSARPYLGISEKLFF. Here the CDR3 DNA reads TGCAGTGCTAGACCTTACCTCGGGATAAGTGAAAAACTGTTTTTT.